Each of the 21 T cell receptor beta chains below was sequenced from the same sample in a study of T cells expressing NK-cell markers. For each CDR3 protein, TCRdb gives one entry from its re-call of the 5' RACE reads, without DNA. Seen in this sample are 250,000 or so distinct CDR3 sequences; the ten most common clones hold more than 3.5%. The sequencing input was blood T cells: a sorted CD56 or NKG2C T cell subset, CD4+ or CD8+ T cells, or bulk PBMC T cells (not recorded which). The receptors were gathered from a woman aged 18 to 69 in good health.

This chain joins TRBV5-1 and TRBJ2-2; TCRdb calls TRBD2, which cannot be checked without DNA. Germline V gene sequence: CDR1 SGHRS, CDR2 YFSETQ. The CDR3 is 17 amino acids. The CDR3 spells CASSLTSGTANTGELFF.

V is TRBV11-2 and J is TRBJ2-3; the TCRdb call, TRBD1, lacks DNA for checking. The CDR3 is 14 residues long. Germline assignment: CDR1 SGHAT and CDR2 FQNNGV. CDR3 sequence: CASSFGPPADTQYF. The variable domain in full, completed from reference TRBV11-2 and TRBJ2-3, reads EAGVAQSPRYKIIEKRQSVAFWCNPISGHATLYWYQQILGQGPKLLIQFQNNGVVDDSQLPKDRFSAERLKGVDSTLKIQPAKLEDSAVYLCASSFGPPADTQYFGPGTRLTVL.

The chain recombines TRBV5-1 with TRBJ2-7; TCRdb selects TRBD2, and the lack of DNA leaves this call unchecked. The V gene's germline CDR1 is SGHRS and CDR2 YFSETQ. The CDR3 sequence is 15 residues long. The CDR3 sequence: CASSLTSGRIDEQYF.

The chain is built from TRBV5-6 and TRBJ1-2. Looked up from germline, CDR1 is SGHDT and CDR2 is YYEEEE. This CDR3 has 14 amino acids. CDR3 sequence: CASSGRRTNYGYTF.

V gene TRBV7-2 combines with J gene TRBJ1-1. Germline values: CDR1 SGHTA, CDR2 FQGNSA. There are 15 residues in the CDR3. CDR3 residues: CASSLERPGLGEAFF.

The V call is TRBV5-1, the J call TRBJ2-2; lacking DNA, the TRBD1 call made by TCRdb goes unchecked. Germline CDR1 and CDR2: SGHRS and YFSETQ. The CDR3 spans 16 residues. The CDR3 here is CASSSGRAPGAGELFF.

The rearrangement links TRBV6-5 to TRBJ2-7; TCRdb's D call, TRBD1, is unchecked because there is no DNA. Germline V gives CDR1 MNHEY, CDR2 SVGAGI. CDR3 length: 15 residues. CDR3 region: CASSYSSQGSYEQYF.

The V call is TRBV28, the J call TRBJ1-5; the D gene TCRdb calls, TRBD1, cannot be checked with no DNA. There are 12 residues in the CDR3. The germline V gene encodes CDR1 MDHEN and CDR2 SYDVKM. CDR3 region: CASNSGNQPQHF.

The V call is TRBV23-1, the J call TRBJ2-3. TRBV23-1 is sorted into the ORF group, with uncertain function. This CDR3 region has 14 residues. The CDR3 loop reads CASSQIEGPHTQYF.

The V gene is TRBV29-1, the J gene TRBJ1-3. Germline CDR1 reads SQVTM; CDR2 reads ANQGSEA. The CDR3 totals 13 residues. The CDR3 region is CSVVGQAGNTIYF.

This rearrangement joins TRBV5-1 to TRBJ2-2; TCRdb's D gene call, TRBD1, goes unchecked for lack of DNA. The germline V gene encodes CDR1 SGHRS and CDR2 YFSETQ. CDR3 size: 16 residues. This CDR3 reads CASSLERAVGTGELFF.

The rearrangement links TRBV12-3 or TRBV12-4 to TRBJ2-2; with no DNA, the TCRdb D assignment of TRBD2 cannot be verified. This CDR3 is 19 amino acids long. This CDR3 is CASRPPRTSGVSNTGELFF.

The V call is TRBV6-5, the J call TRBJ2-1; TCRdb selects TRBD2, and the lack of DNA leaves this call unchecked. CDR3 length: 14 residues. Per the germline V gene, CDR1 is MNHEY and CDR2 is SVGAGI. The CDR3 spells CASSLGTSGLEQFF.

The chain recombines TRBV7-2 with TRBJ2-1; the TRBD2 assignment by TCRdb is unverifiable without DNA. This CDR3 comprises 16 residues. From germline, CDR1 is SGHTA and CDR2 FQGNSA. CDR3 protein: CASSFGRDSSYNEQFF.

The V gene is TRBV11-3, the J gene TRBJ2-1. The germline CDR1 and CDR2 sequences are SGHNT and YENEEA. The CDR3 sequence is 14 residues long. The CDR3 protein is CASSSAGRDNEQFF.

The CDR3: CASSLGVGGLGDTQYF. This chain uses TRBV5-4 with TRBJ2-3; TCRdb lists TRBD1, though no DNA is available to test this call. The CDR3 covers 16 residues. Germline V CDR1 and CDR2: SGHNT, YYREEE (reference sequence). The whole variable domain, remainder taken from reference TRBV5-4 and TRBJ2-3, is ETGVTQSPTHLIKTRGQQVTLRCSSQSGHNTVSWYQQALGQGPQFIFQYYREEENGRGNFPPRFSGLQFPNYSSELNVNALELDDSALYLCASSLGVGGLGDTQYFGPGTRLTVL.

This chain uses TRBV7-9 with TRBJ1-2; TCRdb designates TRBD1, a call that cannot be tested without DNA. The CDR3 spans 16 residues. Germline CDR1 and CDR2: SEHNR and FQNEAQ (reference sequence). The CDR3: CASSPPLQPLNYGYTF.

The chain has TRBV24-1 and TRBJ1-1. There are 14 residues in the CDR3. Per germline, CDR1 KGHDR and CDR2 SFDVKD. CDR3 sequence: CATRGGVLNTEAFF.

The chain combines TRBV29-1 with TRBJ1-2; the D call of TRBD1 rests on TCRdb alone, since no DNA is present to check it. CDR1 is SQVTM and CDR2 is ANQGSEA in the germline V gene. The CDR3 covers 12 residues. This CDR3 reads CSVQNEGRDYTF.

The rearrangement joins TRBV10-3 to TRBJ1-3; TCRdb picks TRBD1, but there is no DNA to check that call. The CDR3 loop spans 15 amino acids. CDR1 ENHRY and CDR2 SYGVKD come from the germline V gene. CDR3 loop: CAISERAGAGNTIYF.

The CDR3 protein is CASSPAGGLTDTQYF. The chain recombines TRBV5-6 with TRBJ2-3; the D call of TRBD1 rests on TCRdb alone, since no DNA is present to check it. The CDR3 is made up of 15 amino acids. Germline CDR1 and CDR2: SGHDT and YYEEEE.